This T cell receptor (beta chain) came from a study of tumor and adjacent non-tumor tissue in lung cancer. Three rounds of nested PCR, following a modified ARM-PCR protocol, produced the TCRbeta library. TCRdb analysed the multiplex PCR reads with MiXCR anew, one entry per CDR3 protein. The profile shows around 70,000 distinct CDR3 sequences, 73% of them singletons. Study results and limitations: In normal lung, the top 100 clones were significantly more dominant than in tumor.

Remarks on this clonotype: The antigen is undetermined.

RNA was extracted from bulk tissue without any cell sorting. Looked up from germline, CDR1 is SGHRS and CDR2 is YFSETQ. Between the trimmed V and J ends, which lost 8 bases and 2 bases, there was a span of 16 bases. CDR3 length equals 15 residues. The chain links TRBV5-1 to TRBJ2-2; a weak D match, TRBD1 (6 bases). The origin of this receptor is a man aged 55 to 70 with non-small cell lung cancer. Sequencing was performed on lung tumor tissue. The CDR3 here is CARRNRVINTGELFF. The CDR3 DNA reads as TGCGCCAGGAGAAACAGGGTGATAAACACCGGGGAGCTGTTTTTT.